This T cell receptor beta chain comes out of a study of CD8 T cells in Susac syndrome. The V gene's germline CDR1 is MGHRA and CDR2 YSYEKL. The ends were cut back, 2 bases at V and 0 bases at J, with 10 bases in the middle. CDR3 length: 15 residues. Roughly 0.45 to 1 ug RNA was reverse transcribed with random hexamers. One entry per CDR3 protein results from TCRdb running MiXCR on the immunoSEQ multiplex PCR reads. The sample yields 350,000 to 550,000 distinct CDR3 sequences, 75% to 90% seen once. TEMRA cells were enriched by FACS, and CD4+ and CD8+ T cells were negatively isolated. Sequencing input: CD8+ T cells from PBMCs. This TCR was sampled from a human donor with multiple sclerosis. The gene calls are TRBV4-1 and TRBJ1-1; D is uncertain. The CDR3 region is CASSQRQVVNTEAFF. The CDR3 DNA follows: TGCGCCAGCAGCCAACGACAAGTAGTGAACACTGAAGCTTTCTTT.